The rows below give T cell receptor beta chains drawn from one sample of a study of T cells expressing NK-cell markers. After re-calling the 5' RACE reads, TCRdb lists one entry per CDR3 protein, DNA absent. The sample totals around 550,000 distinct CDR3 sequences. What was sequenced was blood T cells: a sorted CD56 or NKG2C T cell subset, CD4+ or CD8+ T cells, or bulk PBMC T cells (not recorded which). Every receptor here comes from a man aged 18 to 30 in good health. The CDR3 runs from the conserved cysteine through the conserved F or W.

cdr3_aa: CASSYLKTGEQFF; j_call: TRBJ2-1; v_call: TRBV6-5
cdr3_aa: CASSLATAISGNTIYF; j_call: TRBJ1-3; v_call: TRBV11-2
cdr3_aa: CASSLVEGLGRSEQYF; j_call: TRBJ2-7; v_call: TRBV7-9
cdr3_aa: CATQTRWNEKLFF; j_call: TRBJ1-4; v_call: TRBV2
cdr3_aa: CASSPQGLAGSNEQFF; j_call: TRBJ2-1; v_call: TRBV13
cdr3_aa: CASSPSGAGYGYTF; j_call: TRBJ1-2; v_call: TRBV7-9
cdr3_aa: CASSYGTSGISSQQFF; j_call: TRBJ2-1; v_call: TRBV5-1
cdr3_aa: CASSLGVPGLARSEQFF; j_call: TRBJ2-1; v_call: TRBV7-9
cdr3_aa: CASHRVADNEQFF; j_call: TRBJ2-1; v_call: TRBV28
cdr3_aa: CASSYRLDRESNQPQHF; j_call: TRBJ1-5; v_call: TRBV6-5
cdr3_aa: CATSRWGVSRGNIQYF; j_call: TRBJ2-4; v_call: TRBV15
cdr3_aa: CSVESRVGGYTF; j_call: TRBJ1-2; v_call: TRBV29-1
cdr3_aa: CASSEGLAGPTDTQYF; j_call: TRBJ2-3; v_call: TRBV5-1
cdr3_aa: CASSIQGTSDTQYF; j_call: TRBJ2-3; v_call: TRBV12-3/TRBV12-4
cdr3_aa: CASSLEGAGTDTQYF; j_call: TRBJ2-3; v_call: TRBV5-1
cdr3_aa: CSVNIVDIGNRNNRTYEQYF; j_call: TRBJ2-7; v_call: TRBV29-1
cdr3_aa: CASSSQLGEYSGNRFF; j_call: TRBJ2-1; v_call: TRBV7-9
cdr3_aa: CATPAVVDEQFF; j_call: TRBJ2-1; v_call: TRBV24-1
cdr3_aa: CASSETGKRYNEQFF; j_call: TRBJ2-1; v_call: TRBV7-8
cdr3_aa: CASSRVSFLDGYTF; j_call: TRBJ1-2; v_call: TRBV12-3/TRBV12-4
cdr3_aa: CASRSGTSEHTDTQYF; j_call: TRBJ2-3; v_call: TRBV12-3/TRBV12-4
cdr3_aa: CSAGPLGGAREQYF; j_call: TRBJ2-7; v_call: TRBV20-1
cdr3_aa: CASSIQPGQGAEAFF; j_call: TRBJ1-1; v_call: TRBV5-1
cdr3_aa: CASSYSKPGGSEQYF; j_call: TRBJ2-7; v_call: TRBV6-5
cdr3_aa: CASSQGTGVHGYTF; j_call: TRBJ1-2; v_call: TRBV4-3
cdr3_aa: CASRPQGYTDTQYF; j_call: TRBJ2-3; v_call: TRBV12-3/TRBV12-4
cdr3_aa: CASSFNRAGETQYF; j_call: TRBJ2-5; v_call: TRBV12-3/TRBV12-4
cdr3_aa: CASSPVGNTIYF; j_call: TRBJ1-3; v_call: TRBV12-3/TRBV12-4
cdr3_aa: CSVGDKAYWSGYTF; j_call: TRBJ1-2; v_call: TRBV29-1
cdr3_aa: CASSSEREGGNEQFF; j_call: TRBJ2-1; v_call: TRBV10-2
cdr3_aa: CASSLSTSTYNEQFF; j_call: TRBJ2-1; v_call: TRBV5-6
cdr3_aa: CASSPRKVDEQYF; j_call: TRBJ2-7; v_call: TRBV7-2
cdr3_aa: CASSLPKGMDTEAFF; j_call: TRBJ1-1; v_call: TRBV7-9
cdr3_aa: CASRGLGLAGSSGIGNEQFF; j_call: TRBJ2-1; v_call: TRBV12-3/TRBV12-4
cdr3_aa: CASTGSWGADTQYF; j_call: TRBJ2-3; v_call: TRBV2
cdr3_aa: CATSDPGLRGTDTQYF; j_call: TRBJ2-3; v_call: TRBV24-1
cdr3_aa: CASSQVGGPQNEQFF; j_call: TRBJ2-1; v_call: TRBV3-1
cdr3_aa: CATSERDYNEQFF; j_call: TRBJ2-1; v_call: TRBV15
cdr3_aa: CASSLSQASSYNEQFF; j_call: TRBJ2-1; v_call: TRBV7-3
cdr3_aa: CSARVRTHAFNEQFF; j_call: TRBJ2-1; v_call: TRBV20-1
cdr3_aa: CAIREGLAENNEQFF; j_call: TRBJ2-1; v_call: TRBV10-3
cdr3_aa: CASSLGGAAPFKNIQYF; j_call: TRBJ2-4; v_call: TRBV12-3/TRBV12-4
cdr3_aa: CSVELDAVNTEAFF; j_call: TRBJ1-1; v_call: TRBV29-1
cdr3_aa: CSATTGGKQYF; j_call: TRBJ2-7; v_call: TRBV20-1
cdr3_aa: CATSDFLDRSYSNQPQHF; j_call: TRBJ1-5; v_call: TRBV24-1
cdr3_aa: CASSLGGGQNQPQHF; j_call: TRBJ1-5; v_call: TRBV12-3/TRBV12-4
cdr3_aa: CASSYRWGLSNTGELFF; j_call: TRBJ2-2; v_call: TRBV7-2
cdr3_aa: CASSLSGGAITDTQYF; j_call: TRBJ2-3; v_call: TRBV9
cdr3_aa: CASSEARGRAQPQHF; j_call: TRBJ1-5; v_call: TRBV2
cdr3_aa: CSARDPRGGTEAFF; j_call: TRBJ1-1; v_call: TRBV20-1
cdr3_aa: CASSLGARASFNYGYTF; j_call: TRBJ1-2; v_call: TRBV12-3/TRBV12-4
cdr3_aa: CASRRDPQGGTQYF; j_call: TRBJ2-5; v_call: TRBV11-2
cdr3_aa: CSARSPGTSGSRGSYNEQFF; j_call: TRBJ2-1; v_call: TRBV20-1
cdr3_aa: CSARSLALKETQYF; j_call: TRBJ2-5; v_call: TRBV20-1
cdr3_aa: CASSDGQGSGNTIYF; j_call: TRBJ1-3; v_call: TRBV12-3/TRBV12-4
cdr3_aa: CASSHGSREQFF; j_call: TRBJ2-1; v_call: TRBV4-1